A single sample gave rise to the 18 T cell receptor beta chains below, sequenced in a study of control samples from healthy donors and cancer patients. Using immunoSEQ multiplex PCR, the repertoire was profiled, and TCRdb retains in-frame clones only, with some absent. The table lists 120,000 or so clones, roughly 84% of them singletons. Sequencing used blood. These TCRs come from a man between 40 and 49 years old in good health.

In this sample, this clone turned up once. J is TRBJ2-1 and V is TRBV5-1; D is ambiguous. From germline, CDR1 is SGHRS and CDR2 YFSETQ. V dropped 5 bases and J dropped 0 bases, with 6 bases sitting between them. CDR3 size: 13 residues. CDR3 region: CASSYGSYNEQFF. The CDR3 DNA is TGCGCCAGCAGTTATGGCTCCTACAATGAGCAGTTCTTC.

The chain couples TRBV25-1 to TRBJ2-6; tentative D call: TRBD1 (6 bases). Germline V gene sequence: CDR1 MGHDK, CDR2 SYGVNS. Trimming removed 3 bases at V and 3 bases at J, with 9 bases between. The CDR3 runs 15 residues. This CDR3 is CASSETGDGANVLTF. CDR3 nucleotides: TGTGCCAGCAGTGAGACAGGAGATGGGGCCAACGTCCTGACTTTC.

The CDR3 sequence: CATNPYEQYF. For the CDR3, the DNA is TGTGCCACGAACCCCTACGAGCAGTACTTC. This sequence joins TRBV6-5 and TRBJ2-7; D is ambiguous. The CDR3 runs 10 residues. Germline V gene lookup returns CDR1 MNHEY and CDR2 SVGAGI. Trimming took off 10 bases at V and 2 bases at J, with 6 bases between the two ends.

This clone was detected only once. The gene calls are TRBV5-1 and TRBJ2-7; no definite D call. Germline V gives CDR1 SGHRS, CDR2 YFSETQ. The CDR3 runs to 12 residues. Trimming removed 2 bases from V and 3 bases from J, with 6 bases in between. DNA of the CDR3: TGCGCCAGCAGCTTCGAAGGCTACGAGCAGTACTTC. It specifies CASSFEGYEQYF.

The chain carries TRBV2 and TRBJ1-3; D is perhaps TRBD1 (5 bases). The CDR3 has 14 residues. CDR1 SNHLY and CDR2 FYNNEI come from the germline V gene. V gave up 3 bases and J gave up 3 bases, with 9 bases separating them. The CDR3 protein is CASSDGRVGNTIYF. The CDR3 region has the DNA TGTGCCAGCAGTGACGGCAGGGTTGGAAACACCATATATTTT.

The chain combines TRBV7-3 with TRBJ1-5; 7 bases map to TRBD1. Germline CDR1 is SGHTA and CDR2 is FQGTGA. The ends lost 5 bases at V and 4 bases at J; junction bases unmatched: 2. CDR3 length equals 13 residues. The CDR3 nucleotides read TGTGCCAGCAGCGAGGGGGCAAATCAGCCCCAGCATTTT. This gives the protein CASSEGANQPQHF.

V is TRBV9 and J is TRBJ1-2; no definite D call. The V gene's germline CDR1 is SGDLS and CDR2 YYNGEE. The V and J ends lost 1 base and 3 bases respectively, with 10 bases between them. The CDR3 has 14 residues. CDR3 residues: CASSVNFRDYGYTF. The CDR3 region has the DNA TGTGCCAGCAGCGTAAACTTCCGGGACTATGGCTACACCTTC. The whole variable domain, filled in from reference TRBV9 and TRBJ1-2, reads DSGVTQTPKHLITATGQRVTLRCSPRSGDLSVYWYQQSLDQGLQFLIQYYNGEERAKGNILERFSAQQFPDLHSELNLSSLELGDSALYFCASSVNFRDYGYTFGSGTRLTVV.

The chain carries TRBV24-1 and TRBJ2-3; 8 bases are a match to TRBD1. V gave up 9 bases and J gave up 1 base; unmatched junction bases: 8. Germline loops: CDR1 KGHDR, CDR2 SFDVKD. The CDR3 consists of 15 residues. CDR3 coding DNA: TGTGCCACCTCCACAGGGGGTCGGGGCACAGATACGCAGTATTTT. Translating gives CATSTGGRGTDTQYF.

The genes are TRBV4-1 and TRBJ1-3; 8 nucleotides line up with TRBD1. Germline V CDR1 and CDR2: MGHRA, YSYEKL. The CDR3 is 16 amino acids. V lost 1 base to trimming and J lost 7 bases; unmatched junction nucleotides: 9. The CDR3 region is CASSQAGQGVWNTIYF. CDR3 nucleotides: TGCGCCAGCAGCCAAGCCGGACAGGGTGTCTGGAACACCATATATTTT.

For the CDR3, the DNA is TGTGCCACCTGGACTAGCGGGGGGGCCAAGGGTGAGCAGTTCTTC. Its protein is CATWTSGGAKGEQFF. This chain uses TRBV27 with TRBJ2-1; 15 bases match TRBD2. Germline V gene data show CDR1 as MNHEY and CDR2 as SMNVEV (reference sequence). V dropped 10 bases and J dropped 9; count of bases not matched to a gene: 10. This CDR3 spans 15 amino acids.

This clone was picked up one time. V is TRBV7-6 and J is TRBJ2-1; 9 nucleotides line up with TRBD2. Germline values: CDR1 SGHVS, CDR2 FNYEAQ. This CDR3 spans 16 amino acids. Unmatched junction bases numbered 13, after V lost 6 bases and J lost 7 bases. The CDR3 is CASSSGTSSWGNEQFF. In DNA, the CDR3 is TGTGCCAGCAGTTCGGGGACTAGCAGCTGGGGAAATGAGCAGTTCTTC.

V and J are TRBV19 and TRBJ1-5; D may be TRBD1 (6 bases). The CDR3 consists of 16 residues. The germline V gene encodes CDR1 LNHDA and CDR2 SQIVND (reference sequence). Trimming cost V 7 bases and J 4 bases, with 20 bases left between them. The chain's CDR3 is CASTSDPTGLNQPQHF. CDR3 in DNA: TGTGCCAGTACCTCGGACCCCACAGGGCTTAATCAGCCCCAGCATTTT.

The genes are TRBV6-5 and TRBJ1-2; no reliable D call. CDR3 length: 13 amino acids. Germline V gene lookup returns CDR1 MNHEY and CDR2 SVGAGI. Trimming cost V 3 bases and J 12 bases, with 17 bases left between them. CDR3 region: CASSYDPRGRDTF. DNA for the CDR3: TGTGCCAGCAGTTATGATCCCCGGGGAAGGGACACCTTC.

Only one count was recorded for this clone. J is TRBJ1-1 and V is TRBV25-1; 8 nucleotides match TRBD1. Germline V lookup: CDR1 MGHDK, CDR2 SYGVNS. Trimming removed 1 base from V and 1 base from J; junction bases left unmatched: 2. CDR3 size: 15 residues. The CDR3: CASSEWGTGNTEAFF. The DNA for the CDR3 is TGTGCCAGCAGTGAATGGGGGACAGGGAACACTGAAGCTTTCTTT.

CDR3 protein: CASSLYSSDNYGYTF. The CDR3 coding sequence is TGTGCCAGCAGCTTATATAGCAGTGATAACTATGGCTACACCTTC. The chain is built from TRBV7-3 and TRBJ1-2; no firm D call. This CDR3 region has 15 residues. V was shortened by 2 bases and J by 1 base, with 11 bases between the two germline ends. CDR1 and CDR2 from the germline V gene are SGHTA and FQGTGA.

This chain links TRBV6-5 with TRBJ1-3; D remains ambiguous. Deletions cut 0 bases from V and 4 bases from J, with 7 bases between. The V gene's germline CDR1 is MNHEY and CDR2 SVGAGI. There are 14 residues in the CDR3. CDR3 protein: CASSYSDGGNTIYF. CDR3 DNA: TGTGCCAGCAGTTACTCCGACGGAGGAAACACCATATATTTT.

The chain links TRBV12-1 to TRBJ2-7; the DNA was not used to check the table's D call, TRBD1. TRBV12-1 is classified as a pseudogene. The CDR3 has 14 amino acids. The CDR3 is CASSFVHRAYEQYF. The CDR3 DNA follows: TGTGCCAGCAGCTTTGTGCACAGGGCCTACGAGCAGTACTTC.

V gene TRBV6-6 combines with J gene TRBJ2-3, with D perhaps matching TRBD1 or TRBD2 (7 bases each). Germline CDR1 is MNHNY and CDR2 is SVGAGI (reference sequence). This CDR3 contains 15 residues. V gave up 8 bases and J gave up 3 bases, with 18 bases separating them. This CDR3 is CASLLQGGLTDTQYF. The CDR3 DNA sequence: TGTGCCAGCTTACTGCAGGGGGGGCTTACAGATACGCAGTATTTT.